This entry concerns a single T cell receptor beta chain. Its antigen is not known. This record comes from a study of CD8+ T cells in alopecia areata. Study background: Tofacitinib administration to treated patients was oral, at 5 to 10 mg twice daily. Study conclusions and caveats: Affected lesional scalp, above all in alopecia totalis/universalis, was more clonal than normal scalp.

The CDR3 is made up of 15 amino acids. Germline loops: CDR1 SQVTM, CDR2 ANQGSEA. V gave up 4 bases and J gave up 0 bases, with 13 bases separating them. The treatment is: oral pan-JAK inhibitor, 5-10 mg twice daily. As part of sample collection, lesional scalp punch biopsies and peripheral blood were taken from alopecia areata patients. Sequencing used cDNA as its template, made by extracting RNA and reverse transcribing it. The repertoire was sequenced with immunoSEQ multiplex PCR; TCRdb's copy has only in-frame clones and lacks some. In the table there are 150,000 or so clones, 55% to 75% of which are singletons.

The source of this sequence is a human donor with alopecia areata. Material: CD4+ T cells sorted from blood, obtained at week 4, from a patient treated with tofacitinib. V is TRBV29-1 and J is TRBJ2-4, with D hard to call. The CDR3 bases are TGCAGCGTTGGGTGGCTCGGCGAAGCCAAAAACATTCAGTACTTC. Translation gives CSVGWLGEAKNIQYF.